This TCR beta chain emerged from a study of shared clonotypes between healthy human individuals. Study overall: Each donor's CD8 memory used one plate, CD8 naive two, each CD4 subset three.

Some clones are missing from TCRdb's copy, which holds only in-frame ones; the method was immunoSEQ multiplex PCR. Here the sample spans hundreds of thousands of clones, 73% being singletons. On this clone: The antigen remains undetermined.

Every one of the donors was a Caucasian adult that lived in Nashville, Tennessee. The length of the CDR3 is 16 residues. Trimming removed 5 bases from V and 3 bases from J; junction bases left unmatched: 12. CDR1 is SGHAT, CDR2 FQNNGV, per germline. Study observations and caveats: Investigators collected only blood, and repertoires in tissues likely differ.

Sequencing input: memory CD4+ T cells sorted from blood. The subset denotes: CD45RA-negative fraction. This sequence joins TRBV11-2 and TRBJ2-5, with TRBD2 matching 7 bases. The TCR originated in a woman aged 25 to 45 in good health. The CDR3: CASSPSELAGEETQYF. DNA of the CDR3: TGTGCCAGCAGCCCCTCAGAGTTGGCGGGAGAAGAGACCCAGTACTTC.